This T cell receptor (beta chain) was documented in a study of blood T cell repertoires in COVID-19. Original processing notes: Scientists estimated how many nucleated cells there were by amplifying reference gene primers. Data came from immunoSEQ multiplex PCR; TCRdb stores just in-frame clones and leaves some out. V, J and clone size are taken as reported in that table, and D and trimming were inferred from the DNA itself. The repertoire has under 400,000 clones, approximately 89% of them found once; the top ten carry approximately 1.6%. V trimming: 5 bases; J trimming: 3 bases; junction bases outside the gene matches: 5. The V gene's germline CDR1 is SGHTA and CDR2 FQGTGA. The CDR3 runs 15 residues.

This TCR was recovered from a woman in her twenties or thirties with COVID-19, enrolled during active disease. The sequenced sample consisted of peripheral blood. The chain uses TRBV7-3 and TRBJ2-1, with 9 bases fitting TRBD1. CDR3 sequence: CASSPGTGLYNEQFF. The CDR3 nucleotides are TGTGCCAGCAGCCCCGGGACAGGGCTCTACAATGAGCAGTTCTTC.